Shown below are 21 T cell receptor beta chains from a single sample sequenced in a study of blood T cell repertoires in COVID-19. The protocol was immunoSEQ multiplex PCR, while the TCRdb copy is restricted to in-frame clones and leaves out a portion. Of under 500,000 clones detected, roughly 91% appear once; the ten largest clones hold roughly 4%. The sample comprised peripheral blood. The origin of the receptors is a woman in her twenties or thirties with acute or convalescent COVID-19.

CDR3 residues: CASSQDSGYGGYTF. CDR3 DNA: TGCGCCAGCAGCCAAGACTCAGGCTATGGTGGCTACACCTTC. V gene TRBV4-1 combines with J gene TRBJ1-2; D ambiguous. Deletions cut 0 bases from V and 7 bases from J, with 12 bases between. There are 14 residues in the CDR3. Germline V gene sequence: CDR1 MGHRA, CDR2 YSYEKL.

The chain employs TRBV6-5 and TRBJ2-7, with 9 bases that match TRBD2. CDR3 length: 11 amino acids. CDR1 is MNHEY, CDR2 SVGAGI, per germline. The CDR3 DNA sequence: TGTGCTTCTAGCGGGGCCTACGAGCAGTACTTC. This codes for CASSGAYEQYF.

On this clone: Other DNA sequences of this sample code for an identical CDR3. The V call is TRBV11-2, the J call TRBJ1-1, with 7 bases that match TRBD1. Germline CDR1 is SGHAT and CDR2 is FQNNGV. This CDR3 has 14 amino acids. J was trimmed by 5 bases and V by 1 base; bases with no gene match: 4. CDR3 nucleotides: TGTGCCAGCAGCTTAGGACAGGGAGGTACTGAAGCTTTCTTT. Translating it yields CASSLGQGGTEAFF.

This chain joins TRBV4-1 and TRBJ2-7; D unclear. V was clipped by 4 bases and J by 0 bases, with 16 bases between them. CDR1 and CDR2 from the germline V gene are MGHRA and YSYEKL. The CDR3 totals 16 residues. The CDR3 region is CASSPGQTLGSYEQYF. The CDR3 DNA reads as TGCGCCAGCAGCCCTGGTCAGACACTCGGCTCCTACGAGCAGTACTTC.

This sequence joins TRBV2 and TRBJ2-5, with D possibly matching TRBD1 (6 bases). CDR3 length equals 15 residues. Germline assignment: CDR1 SNHLY and CDR2 FYNNEI. V was pared by 5 bases and J by 0 bases, with 13 bases between. The CDR3 bases are TGTGCCAGCAGTCCAAACAGGGTTCACCAAGAGACCCAGTACTTC. Amino acid sequence: CASSPNRVHQETQYF.

V usage is TRBV6-5 and J usage is TRBJ2-7; tentative D call: TRBD2 (5 bases). Germline lookup yields CDR1 MNHEY and CDR2 SVGAGI. Trimming pared 2 bases from V and 6 bases from J, leaving 11 bases between. The CDR3 extends over 13 amino acids. The CDR3 sequence: CASSYSMRAEQYF. Here the CDR3 DNA reads TGTGCCAGCAGTTACAGTATGAGGGCCGAGCAGTACTTC.

DNA for the CDR3: TGCGCCAGCAGGATACAGGGTTCGGAGACCCAGTACTTC. It specifies CASRIQGSETQYF. J is TRBJ2-5 and V is TRBV5-1; maybe TRBD1 (6 bases). CDR3 length: 13 amino acids. Per germline, CDR1 SGHRS and CDR2 YFSETQ. V lost 5 bases, J lost 5 bases, and 13 bases lay in between.

V usage is TRBV9 and J usage is TRBJ1-3; D is ambiguous. The V gene's germline CDR1 is SGDLS and CDR2 YYNGEE. V was shortened by 3 bases and J by 3 bases, with 4 bases between the two germline ends. This CDR3 region has 12 residues. In DNA form, the CDR3 reads TGTGCCAGCAGCGGGAGTGGAAACACCATATATTTT. Its translation is CASSGSGNTIYF.

V usage is TRBV7-8 and J usage is TRBJ1-6, with 8 positions matching TRBD1. Trimming at V came to 5 bases and at J to 13 bases, leaving 10 bases not matched to a gene. CDR3 size: 14 residues. Germline-derived CDR1 and CDR2 are SGHVS and FQNEAQ. Written as DNA, the CDR3 is TGTGCCAGCAGCCGAGACCGACAGGGGTCCCCCCTCCACTTT. Its protein is CASSRDRQGSPLHF. The full variable domain, completed using reference TRBV7-8 and TRBJ1-6, is GAGVSQSPRYKVAKRGQDVALRCDPISGHVSLFWYQQALGQGPEFLTYFQNEAQLDKSGLPSDRFFAERPEGSVSTLKIQRTQQEDSAVYLCASSRDRQGSPLHFGNGTRLTVT.

The chain couples TRBV7-7 to TRBJ2-2; D remains unclear. The ends were cut back, 3 bases at V and 1 base at J, with 9 bases in the middle. The CDR3 loop spans 15 amino acids. Germline-derived CDR1 and CDR2 are SSHAT and FNYEAQ (reference sequence). The chain's CDR3 is CASSFLPGNTGELFF. DNA for the CDR3: TGTGCCAGCAGCTTTCTCCCCGGGAACACCGGGGAGCTGTTTTTT.

This sequence joins TRBV2 and TRBJ1-1, with D uncertain. Per the germline V gene, CDR1 is SNHLY and CDR2 is FYNNEI. The CDR3 length is 14 residues. V dropped 1 base and J dropped 6 bases, with 12 bases sitting between them. The CDR3 loop is CASSEEPSGAEAFF. DNA for the CDR3: TGTGCCAGCAGTGAAGAACCCTCAGGCGCTGAAGCTTTCTTT.

The rearrangement joins TRBV5-1 to TRBJ1-1, with unresolved D. Trimming removed 0 bases from V and 2 bases from J, with 8 bases in between. The CDR3 is 14 residues long. The germline gives CDR1 SGHRS, CDR2 YFSETQ. CDR3: CASSLEFSNTEAFF. The CDR3 nucleotides read TGCGCCAGCAGCTTGGAGTTCAGTAACACTGAAGCTTTCTTT.

The rearrangement links TRBV27 to TRBJ2-2; 13 nucleotides match TRBD2. V trimming: 6 bases; J trimming: 4 bases; junction bases outside the gene matches: 11. The germline V gene encodes CDR1 MNHEY and CDR2 SMNVEV (reference sequence). The CDR3 covers 18 residues. CDR3 coding DNA: TGTGCCAGCAGCTTAGGACTAGCGGGGGCCACGATCACCGGGGAGCTGTTTTTT. Translation gives CASSLGLAGATITGELFF.

This sequence joins TRBV18 and TRBJ1-5, with D unclear. V was shortened by 3 bases and J by 5 bases, with 8 bases between the two germline ends. CDR1 and CDR2 (germline): KGHSH, LQKENI. This CDR3 has 13 amino acids. In nucleotides, the CDR3 is TGTGCCAGCTCACCGGGCCTGGATCAGCCCCAGCATTTT. Amino acids: CASSPGLDQPQHF. Full variable domain (outside the CDR3, taken from reference TRBV18 and TRBJ1-5): NAGVMQNPRHLVRRRGQEARLRCSPMKGHSHVYWYRQLPEEGLKFMVYLQKENIIDESGMPKERFSAEFPKEGPSILRIQQVVRGDSAAYFCASSPGLDQPQHFGDGTRLSIL.

As regards this clone: This sample includes further DNA sequences coding for the same CDR3. This chain joins TRBV5-1 and TRBJ1-5, with D perhaps TRBD1 (6 bases). Germline-derived CDR1 and CDR2 are SGHRS and YFSETQ. The CDR3 length is 14 residues. V was shortened by 0 bases and J by 2 bases, with 6 bases between the two germline ends. CDR3 sequence (DNA): TGCGCCAGCAGCTTGGAGGGGGGCAATCAGCCCCAGCATTTT. It translates to CASSLEGGNQPQHF.

This chain joins TRBV28 and TRBJ2-7; 7 nucleotides agree with TRBD1. V lost 6 bases to trimming and J lost 0 bases; unmatched junction nucleotides: 5. CDR3 length: 14 amino acids. In germline, CDR1 is MDHEN, CDR2 SYDVKM. The CDR3 nucleotides are TGTGCCAGCAGACCACAGGGGAGCTCCTACGAGCAGTACTTC. This encodes CASRPQGSSYEQYF.

The J gene is TRBJ1-2, the V gene TRBV3-1 (or the pseudogene TRBV3-2); possible D gene TRBD1, 5 bases. V lost 2 bases to trimming and J lost 8 bases, with 15 bases between them. Germline V gene lookup returns CDR1 LGHDT and CDR2 YNNKEL (reference sequence). This CDR3 comprises 14 residues. The CDR3 sequence: CASSQWEGLGGYTF. The DNA of the CDR3 is TGTGCCAGCAGCCAATGGGAGGGGCTTGGAGGCTACACCTTC.

This clone has only one observation. The genes are TRBV5-5 and TRBJ2-5; 12 nucleotides agree with TRBD2. CDR1 is SGHKS and CDR2 is YYEKEE in the germline V gene (reference sequence). The V segment lost 6 bases and the J segment 4 bases; nucleotides outside the gene matches: 19. This CDR3 is 19 amino acids long. CDR3 nucleotides: TGTGCCAGCACCACCCAGAAGACTAGCGGGGGTTGGCAAGTAGAGACCCAGTACTTC. This translates into CASTTQKTSGGWQVETQYF.

The chain recombines TRBV19 with TRBJ1-2; TRBD1 is a possible D gene (5 bases). Germline values: CDR1 LNHDA, CDR2 SQIVND (reference sequence). V dropped 10 bases and J dropped 8 bases, with 11 bases sitting between them. The CDR3 totals 10 residues. The CDR3 loop reads CATIRGGYTF. CDR3 nucleotides: TGTGCCACCATAAGGGGAGGCTACACCTTC.

CDR3 coding DNA: TGTGCCAGCAGCCATACAGGGACAGACTACGAGCAGTACTTC. It is translated as CASSHTGTDYEQYF. The chain carries TRBV3-1 (or the pseudogene TRBV3-2) and TRBJ2-7, with TRBD1 matching over 7 bases. Germline V lookup: CDR1 LGHDT, CDR2 YNNKEL (reference sequence). The CDR3 has 14 amino acids. V lost 3 bases to trimming and J lost 3 bases; unmatched junction nucleotides: 5.

With respect to this clone: Other DNA sequences of this sample code for an identical CDR3. The J gene is TRBJ2-2, the V gene TRBV6-5, with D hard to call. The germline V and J ends were trimmed by 2 bases and 5 bases, with 6 bases remaining between them. The germline V gene has CDR1 MNHEY and CDR2 SVGAGI. This CDR3 contains 13 residues. DNA of the CDR3: TGTGCCAGCAGTTACGGCAGGACCGGGGAGCTGTTTTTT. Amino acid sequence: CASSYGRTGELFF.